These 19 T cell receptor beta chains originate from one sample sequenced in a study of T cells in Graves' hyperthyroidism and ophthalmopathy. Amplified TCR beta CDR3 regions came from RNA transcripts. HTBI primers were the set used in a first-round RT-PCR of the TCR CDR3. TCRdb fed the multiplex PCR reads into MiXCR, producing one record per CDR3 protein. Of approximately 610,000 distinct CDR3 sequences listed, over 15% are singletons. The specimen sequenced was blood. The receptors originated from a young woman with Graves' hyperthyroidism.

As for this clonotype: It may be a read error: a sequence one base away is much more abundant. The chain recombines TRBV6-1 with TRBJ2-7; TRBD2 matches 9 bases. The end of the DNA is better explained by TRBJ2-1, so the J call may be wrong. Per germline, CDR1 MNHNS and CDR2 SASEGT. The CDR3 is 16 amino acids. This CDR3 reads CASSQPLTSGSYEQFF. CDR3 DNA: TGTGCCAGCAGTCAGCCCCTGACTAGCGGTTCCTACGAGCAGTTCTTC.

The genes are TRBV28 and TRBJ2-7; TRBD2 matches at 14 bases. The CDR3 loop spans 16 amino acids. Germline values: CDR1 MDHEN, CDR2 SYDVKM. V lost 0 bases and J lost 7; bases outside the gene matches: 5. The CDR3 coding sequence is TGTGCCAGCAGTTTATGGGGACTAGCGGGAGAGGATGAGCAGTACTTC. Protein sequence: CASSLWGLAGEDEQYF.

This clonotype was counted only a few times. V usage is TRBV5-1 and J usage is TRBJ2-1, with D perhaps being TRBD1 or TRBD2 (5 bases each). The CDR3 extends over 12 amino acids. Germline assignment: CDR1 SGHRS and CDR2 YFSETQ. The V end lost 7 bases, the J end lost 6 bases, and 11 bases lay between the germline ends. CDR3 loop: CASRLGTNEQFF. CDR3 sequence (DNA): TGCGCCAGCCGGCTGGGGACCAATGAGCAGTTCTTC.

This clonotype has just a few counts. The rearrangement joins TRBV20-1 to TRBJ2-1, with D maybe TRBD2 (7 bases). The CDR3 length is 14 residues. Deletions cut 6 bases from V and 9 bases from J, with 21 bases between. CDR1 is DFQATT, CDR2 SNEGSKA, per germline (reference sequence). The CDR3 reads CSAQQGGRGGEQFF. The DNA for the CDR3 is TGCAGTGCGCAACAGGGAGGGCGGGGAGGTGAGCAGTTCTTC.

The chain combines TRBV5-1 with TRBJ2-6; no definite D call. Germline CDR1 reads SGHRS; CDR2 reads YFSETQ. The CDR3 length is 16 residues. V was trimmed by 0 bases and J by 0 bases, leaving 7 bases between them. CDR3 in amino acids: CASSLVTSSGANVLTF. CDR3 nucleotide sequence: TGCGCCAGCAGCTTGGTTACCAGCTCTGGGGCCAACGTCCTGACTTTC.

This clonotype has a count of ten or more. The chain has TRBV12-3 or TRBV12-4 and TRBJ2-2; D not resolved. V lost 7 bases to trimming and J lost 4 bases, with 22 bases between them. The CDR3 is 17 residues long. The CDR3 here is CASTTPAGASTTGELFF. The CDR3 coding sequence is TGTGCCAGCACAACGCCGGCCGGCGCCTCAACCACCGGGGAGCTGTTTTTT.

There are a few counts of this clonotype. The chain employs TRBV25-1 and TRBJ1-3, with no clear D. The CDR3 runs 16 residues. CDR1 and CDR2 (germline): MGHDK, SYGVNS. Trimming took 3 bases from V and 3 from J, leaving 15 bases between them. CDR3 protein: CASSDYRQGRGNTIYF. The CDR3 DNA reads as TGTGCCAGCAGTGACTACAGACAAGGTCGTGGAAACACCATATATTTT.

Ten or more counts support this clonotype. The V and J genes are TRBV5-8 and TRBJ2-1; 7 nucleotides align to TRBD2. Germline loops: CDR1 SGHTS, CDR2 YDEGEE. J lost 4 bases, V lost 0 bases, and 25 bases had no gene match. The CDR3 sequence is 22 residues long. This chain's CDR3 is CASSLGYRREILFPPSYNEQFF. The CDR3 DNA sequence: TGTGCCAGCAGCTTGGGATATAGGCGGGAGATCCTATTCCCTCCCTCATACAATGAGCAGTTCTTC. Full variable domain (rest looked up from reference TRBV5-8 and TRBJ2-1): EAGVTQSPTHLIKTRGQQATLRCSPISGHTSVYWYQQALGLGLQFLLWYDEGEERNRGNFPPRFSGRQFPNYSSELNVNALELEDSALYLCASSLGYRREILFPPSYNEQFFGPGTRLTVL.

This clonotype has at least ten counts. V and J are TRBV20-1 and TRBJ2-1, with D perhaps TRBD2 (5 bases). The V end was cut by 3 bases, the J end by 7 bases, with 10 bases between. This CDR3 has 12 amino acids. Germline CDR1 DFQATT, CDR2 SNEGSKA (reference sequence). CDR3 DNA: TGCAGTGCTAGCGGGAACGGGAATGAGCAGTTCTTC. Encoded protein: CSASGNGNEQFF.

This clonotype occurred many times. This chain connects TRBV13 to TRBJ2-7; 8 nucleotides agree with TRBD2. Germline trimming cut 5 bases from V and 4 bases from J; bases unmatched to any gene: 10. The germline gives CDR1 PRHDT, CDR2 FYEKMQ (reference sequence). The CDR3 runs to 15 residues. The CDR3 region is CASSVTGTRNYEQYF. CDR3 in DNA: TGTGCCAGCAGCGTTACCGGGACTAGGAATTACGAGCAGTACTTC.

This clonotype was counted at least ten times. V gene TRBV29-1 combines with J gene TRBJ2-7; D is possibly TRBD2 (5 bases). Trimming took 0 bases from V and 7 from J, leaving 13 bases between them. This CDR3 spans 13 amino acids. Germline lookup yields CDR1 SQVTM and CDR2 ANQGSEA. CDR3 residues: CSVEDGPTGEQYF. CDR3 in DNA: TGCAGCGTTGAAGATGGACCAACGGGGGAGCAGTACTTC.

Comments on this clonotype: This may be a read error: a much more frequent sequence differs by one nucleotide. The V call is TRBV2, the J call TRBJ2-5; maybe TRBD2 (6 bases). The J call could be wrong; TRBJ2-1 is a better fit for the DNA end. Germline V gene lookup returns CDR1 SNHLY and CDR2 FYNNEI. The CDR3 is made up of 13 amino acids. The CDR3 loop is CASSGTGGETQFF. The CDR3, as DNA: TGTGCCAGCAGTGGTACCGGGGGAGAGACCCAGTTCTTC.

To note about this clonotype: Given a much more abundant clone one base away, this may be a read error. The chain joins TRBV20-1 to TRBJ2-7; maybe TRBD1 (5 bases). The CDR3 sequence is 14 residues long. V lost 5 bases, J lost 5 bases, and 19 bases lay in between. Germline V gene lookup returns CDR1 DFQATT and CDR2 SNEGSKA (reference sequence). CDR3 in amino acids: CSASRWQGRHEQYF. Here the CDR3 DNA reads TGCAGTGCTTCGAGGTGGCAGGGTCGCCACGAGCAGTACTTC.

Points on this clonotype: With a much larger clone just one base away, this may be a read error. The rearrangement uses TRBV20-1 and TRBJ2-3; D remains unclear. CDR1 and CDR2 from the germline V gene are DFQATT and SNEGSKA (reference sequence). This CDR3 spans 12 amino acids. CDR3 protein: CRIEIHTDTQYF. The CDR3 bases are TGCAGGATAGAGATTCACACAGATACGCAGTATTTT.

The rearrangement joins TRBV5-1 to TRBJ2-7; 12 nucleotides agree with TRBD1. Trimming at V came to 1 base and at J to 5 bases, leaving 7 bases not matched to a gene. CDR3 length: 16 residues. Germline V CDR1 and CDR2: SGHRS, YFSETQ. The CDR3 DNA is TGCGCCAGCAGCTTGTTTGCCGGGACAGGGGGCAACGAGCAGTACTTC. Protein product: CASSLFAGTGGNEQYF.

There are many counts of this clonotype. CDR3 coding DNA: TGTGCCAGCAGCGACAGGAGAGCTAACTATGGCTACACCTTC. Encoded protein: CASSDRRANYGYTF. The chain is built from TRBV12-3 or TRBV12-4 and TRBJ1-2; possibly TRBD1 for D (6 bases). The CDR3 is 14 amino acids. V was trimmed by 6 bases and J by 0 bases, leaving 11 bases between them.

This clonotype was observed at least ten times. The CDR3 DNA reads TGCAGCGTCCGAACTAGCGGGGGGGGTGAGCAGTTCTTC. It specifies CSVRTSGGGEQFF. This chain uses TRBV29-1 with TRBJ2-1, with 13 bases matching TRBD2. The germline gives CDR1 SQVTM, CDR2 ANQGSEA. The length of the CDR3 is 13 residues. The V and J ends lost 6 bases and 9 bases, in that order; junction bases with no gene match: 5.

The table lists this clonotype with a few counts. The CDR3 loop reads CAITGASGRRLNTGELFF. CDR3 DNA sequence: TGTGCCATCACCGGGGCTAGCGGGAGGAGGCTAAACACCGGGGAGCTGTTTTTT. The chain couples TRBV10-3 to TRBJ2-2; TRBD2 aligns across 11 bases. There are 18 residues in the CDR3. Germline CDR1 and CDR2: ENHRY and SYGVKD. Trimming at V came to 7 bases and at J to 2 bases, leaving 12 bases not matched to a gene.

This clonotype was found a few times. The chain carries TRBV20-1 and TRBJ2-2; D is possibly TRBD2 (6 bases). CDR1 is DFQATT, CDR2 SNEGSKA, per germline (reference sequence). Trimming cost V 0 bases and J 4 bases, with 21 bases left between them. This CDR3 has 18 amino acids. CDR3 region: CSARDFLAEPWSTGELFF. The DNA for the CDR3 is TGCAGTGCTAGAGACTTTTTAGCGGAACCTTGGAGCACCGGGGAGCTGTTTTTT.